The 8 T cell receptor beta chains below all came from one sample that was sequenced in a study of T cell repertoires in cytomegalovirus infection. The antigens these receptors bind are not known. TCRdb reprocessed the reads via MiXCR and lists one record per CDR3 protein. Among approximately 1,000,000 distinct CDR3 sequences listed, approximately 33% were seen once. Sequencing was performed on cultured CD8+ T cells from PBMCs, taken from culture after CMV antigen stimulation. The receptor set was obtained from a human donor in good health (CMV status not recorded). Some clones in this sample may be carry-over from other donors' samples.

This rearrangement joins TRBV7-6 to TRBJ2-2; D gene unclear. The CDR3 runs 13 residues. Germline assignment: CDR1 SGHVS and CDR2 FNYEAQ. The ends were cut back, 1 base at V and 7 bases at J, with 7 bases in the middle. The CDR3 region has the DNA TGTGCCAGCAGCTTAGGGCTGATCGGGGAGCTGTTTTTT. Its protein product is CASSLGLIGELFF.

This rearrangement joins TRBV20-1 to TRBJ2-5, with 14 nucleotides matching TRBD2. Germline V gene lookup returns CDR1 DFQATT and CDR2 SNEGSKA (reference sequence). Unmatched junction bases numbered 4, after V lost 0 bases and J lost 4 bases. This CDR3 spans 16 amino acids. DNA for the CDR3: TGCAGTGCTAGAGACCCGGGACTAGCGGGGGCAGAGACCCAGTACTTC. Amino acid sequence: CSARDPGLAGAETQYF.

This chain links TRBV7-6 with TRBJ1-2; D is undetermined. The CDR3 is 15 residues long. Trimming took off 5 bases at V and 0 bases at J, with 13 bases between the two ends. CDR1 is SGHVS, CDR2 FNYEAQ, per germline. As DNA, the CDR3 is TGTGCCAGCAGCCCCTTCGCCGGGTCTAACTATGGCTACACCTTC. Residues: CASSPFAGSNYGYTF.

This clonotype was seen a few times. This chain links TRBV6-5 with TRBJ1-2; tentative D call: TRBD1 (5 bases). Germline V gene data show CDR1 as MNHEY and CDR2 as SVGAGI. Trimming stripped 2 bases from V and 8 bases from J, with 15 bases between. This CDR3 comprises 14 residues. CDR3: CASSYVGANGGYTF. In DNA form, the CDR3 reads TGTGCCAGCAGTTACGTCGGGGCCAATGGGGGCTACACCTTC.

J is TRBJ2-7 and V is TRBV5-8, with a possible D match to TRBD1 (7 bases). Germline V gives CDR1 SGHTS, CDR2 YDEGEE. Trimming shortened V by 4 bases and J by 0 bases, and 14 bases separated the two germline ends. This CDR3 is 15 amino acids long. The CDR3: CASSRIRGASYEQYV. CDR3 nucleotides: TGTGCCAGCAGCCGTATCAGGGGGGCCTCCTACGAGCAGTACGTC.

This clonotype turned up a few times. This rearrangement joins TRBV7-9 to TRBJ1-2; D is undetermined. V was cut by 5 bases and J by 4 bases, with 23 bases left in between. The length of the CDR3 is 17 residues. Germline V gives CDR1 SEHNR, CDR2 FQNEAQ (reference sequence). Here the CDR3 reads CASSHPDEGGISYGYTF. Written as DNA, the CDR3 is TGTGCCAGCAGCCATCCCGACGAAGGAGGGATTTCCTATGGCTACACCTTC.

The table lists this clonotype with a few counts. The genes are TRBV5-6 and TRBJ1-5, with D uncertain. In germline, CDR1 is SGHDT, CDR2 YYEEEE. V lost 0 bases and J 1 base, leaving 11 bases between the germline ends. The CDR3 sequence is 16 residues long. The CDR3 DNA is TGTGCCAGCAGCTTGGAGGAAGCGGGAAGCAATCAGCCCCAGCATTTT. Translated, it gives CASSLEEAGSNQPQHF.

This chain uses TRBV6-2 or TRBV6-3 with TRBJ2-1, with 8 bases lining up with TRBD1. The germline V gene encodes CDR1 MNHEY and CDR2 SVGEGT. The CDR3 runs 16 residues. Germline trimming cut 3 bases from V and 4 bases from J; bases unmatched to any gene: 8. For the CDR3, the DNA is TGTGCCAGCAGTTATCATTGGGACAGGAGATACAATGAGCAGTTCTTC. Protein: CASSYHWDRRYNEQFF.